The clone carrying this T cell receptor beta chain was counted only a few times. Treatment given: oral pan-JAK inhibitor, 5-10 mg twice daily. Peripheral blood and lesional scalp punch biopsies came from alopecia areata patients. The data belong to a study of CD8+ T cells in alopecia areata. Trimming took off 4 bases at V and 4 bases at J, with 14 bases between the two ends. Germline CDR1 SGDLS, CDR2 YYNGEE. The CDR3 spans 15 residues. cDNA prepared by RNA extraction and subsequent reverse transcription served as the template for sequencing. Clones were read by immunoSEQ multiplex PCR, and TCRdb kept only the in-frame ones, dropping some. The sample lists 95,000 to 100,000 clones, approximately 60% seen once, with roughly 16% in the top ten.

The V and J genes are TRBV9 and TRBJ2-2; tentative D call: TRBD1 (6 bases). Sequenced material: CD8+ T cells sorted from blood, taken at week 4, from a patient treated with tofacitinib. This receptor was taken from a human donor with alopecia areata. The CDR3 DNA sequence: TGTGCCAGCAGCTTCGAGGGGGTGAGCACCGGGGAGCTGTTTTTT. Translation: CASSFEGVSTGELFF. Drawing the rest from reference TRBV9 and TRBJ2-2, the complete variable domain is DSGVTQTPKHLITATGQRVTLRCSPRSGDLSVYWYQQSLDQGLQFLIQYYNGEERAKGNILERFSAQQFPDLHSELNLSSLELGDSALYFCASSFEGVSTGELFFGEGSRLTVL.